This T cell receptor (beta chain) was obtained from a study of post-analysis software for immune sequencing data. Study-wide context: Recorded subtypes: relapsing-remitting, secondary progressive, progressive-relapsing; some patients unannotated. Findings and caveats of the study: TRBV segments more frequent in patients than in controls numbered roughly 5 and included TRBV5-6, TRBV5-1 and TRBV20-1. Strong co-clustering by F measure linked samples that shared a preparation batch.

The TCR beta cDNA libraries contained unique molecular identifiers. TCRdb processed the PCR reads anew with MiXCR; each CDR3 protein has one entry. The sample consists of 700,000 to 800,000 distinct CDR3 sequences, less than 35% of them appearing once. Regarding this clonotype: Its antigen is as yet unknown.

V was pared by 3 bases and J by 8 bases, with 4 bases between. Germline-derived CDR1 and CDR2 are KGHDR and SFDVKD. The CDR3 runs to 11 residues. This sequence joins TRBV24-1 and TRBJ2-1; D gene unclear. The sequencing input was blood. This TCR derives from a girl between 10 and 17 years old with multiple sclerosis. CDR3 DNA sequence: TGTGCCACCAGTGATCCCCATGAGCAGTTCTTC. Protein sequence: CATSDPHEQFF.